This T cell receptor (beta chain) was retrieved from a study of metastatic and nonmetastatic thyroid tumors (dated by TCRdb to about 2020). With respect to the entire study: Repertoires were compared across peripheral blood and tumor or nodule tissue samples from malignant and benign thyroid patients. The study at large found these results: TCR beta diversity was reported as significantly higher in malignant tumors than in benign nodules, in both blood and tumor samples.

No patient had received any treatment before thyroid surgery. Using T-cell receptor beta sequencing, the researchers looked back retrospectively at clinical samples from patients, gathered between about 2011 and 2019. Preparation of the library involved PCR. TCRdb shows the sequencer as Illumina HiSeq 4000. High-throughput sequencing was used to profile the TCR beta-chain CDR3 region of each patient. As for how the authors treated the data: A classifier to discriminate distant-metastatic papillary thyroid cancer patients was built from CDR3 differences across clinicopathological groups. The Shannon index was used to assess repertoire diversity, and the Morisita-Horn index was used to assess tumor-blood repertoire similarity. The public sequencing data were trimmed at Q25 with fastp and processed into clonotypes with MiXCR by TCRdb, which kept only in-frame beta chains. The V and J calls follow TCRdb's processing rather than the paper's. Within this sample are around 10,000 clones, with 26% of them counted one time only. The ten largest clones take up around 10% of the sample.

In its sample, this clone comes out as large (0.1 to 1%). Its recognized antigen is unknown. Nothing much larger sits one base from this clone, and base qualities are not available. V has 0 bases trimmed and J has 3 bases trimmed; junction bases matching no gene number 7. Spanning cysteine to phenylalanine, the CDR3 consists of 17 amino acids. Only the CDR3 region is kept as DNA, spanning 51 bases read in frame from base 1. Taken from the germline V gene (reference sequence), the CDR1 and CDR2 loops are LNHNV and YYDKDF. The chain employs TRBV15 and TRBJ2-7; 11 middle bases align to TRBD1. The sequenced sample was tumor tissue. The TCR sequence derives from a female donor with papillary thyroid cancer or a benign thyroid nodule (not recorded which). Some clones in this sample may be carry-over from other donors' samples. CDR3 reads: CATSRDSPGQGVYEQYF. The nucleotide sequence reads TGTGCCACCAGCAGAGATTCACCGGGACAGGGGGTCTACGAGCAGTACTTC.